This T cell receptor (beta chain) was sequenced during a study of ipilimumab plus nivolumab after autologous stem cell transplantation. The overall study: Myeloma patients were high-risk transplant-naive or relapsed within 3 years of first autologous transplant. Study-wide points: Authors suggest TCR repertoire, Treg phenotype and gut microbiota support further study.

As concerns this clone: No antigen is known for it.

The table came from immunoSEQ multiplex PCR; TCRdb's copy has only in-frame clones and leaves some out. The repertoire holds 43,000 or so clones, with approximately 91% as singletons. Patients got 3 mg/kg IV nivolumab weeks 1, 4, 7, 10, then biweekly through week 26. This clonotype was obtained from a male donor with multiple myeloma. The sequences come from PBMCs, collected in a trial of ipilimumab plus nivolumab as post-transplant consolidation.

CDR3 nucleotide sequence: TGTGCCAGCTCACCTTCTCCTAGCGGGAGCCCCCCAGAAGAGACCCAGTACTTC. This gives the protein CASSPSPSGSPPEETQYF. The rearrangement joins TRBV18 to TRBJ2-5, with 10 bases fitting TRBD2. There are 18 residues in the CDR3. Trimming cost V 3 bases and J 3 bases; bases outside gene matches: 13. CDR1 and CDR2 from the germline V gene are KGHSH and LQKENI.